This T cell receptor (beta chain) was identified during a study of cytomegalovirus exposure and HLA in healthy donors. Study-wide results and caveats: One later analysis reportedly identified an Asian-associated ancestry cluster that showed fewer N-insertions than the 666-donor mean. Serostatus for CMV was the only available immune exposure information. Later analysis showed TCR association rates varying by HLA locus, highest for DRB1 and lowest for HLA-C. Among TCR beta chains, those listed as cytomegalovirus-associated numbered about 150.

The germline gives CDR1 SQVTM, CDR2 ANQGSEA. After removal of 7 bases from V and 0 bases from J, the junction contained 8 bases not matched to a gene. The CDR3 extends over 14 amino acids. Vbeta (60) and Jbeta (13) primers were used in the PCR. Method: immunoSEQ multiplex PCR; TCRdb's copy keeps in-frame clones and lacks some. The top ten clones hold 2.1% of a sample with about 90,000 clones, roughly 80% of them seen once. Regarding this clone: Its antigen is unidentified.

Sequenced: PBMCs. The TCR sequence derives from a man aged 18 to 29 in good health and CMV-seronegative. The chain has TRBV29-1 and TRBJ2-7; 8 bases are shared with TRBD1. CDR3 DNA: TGCAGCGCAGATCTAGGACAGGGCTCCTACGAGCAGTACTTC. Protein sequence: CSADLGQGSYEQYF.